Below, one T cell receptor beta chain is given with its context. These data are taken from a study of blood T cell repertoires in COVID-19. Whole-study context: Researchers got acute and convalescent COVID-19 samples from the United States, Italy and Spain.

CDR1 is MNHNY, CDR2 SVGAGI, per germline (reference sequence). J gave up 2 bases and V 4 bases, and 2 bases lay outside the gene matches. The CDR3 is 14 residues long. The table came from immunoSEQ multiplex PCR; TCRdb's copy has only in-frame clones and leaves some out. The sample lists about 300,000 clones, around nine tenths occurring once. The chain has TRBV6-6 and TRBJ2-5; 9 bases fit TRBD2. Sequencing was performed on peripheral blood. This TCR was recovered from a man aged 65-85 years with acute or convalescent COVID-19. CDR3 residues: CASSFLAGQETQYF. The CDR3 DNA reads TGTGCCAGCAGTTTTCTAGCGGGGCAAGAGACCCAGTACTTC.